The 2 T cell receptor beta chains below all came from one sample that was sequenced in a study of CD8 T cells in Susac syndrome. Random-hexamer reverse transcription was applied to 0.5 to 1 ug RNA. In TCRdb, the immunoSEQ multiplex PCR reads were re-called with MiXCR into one record per CDR3 protein. Here the sample spans around 90,000 distinct CDR3 sequences, around 96% being singletons. The sample consisted of CD8+ T cells from PBMCs. These receptors were obtained from a human donor with Susac syndrome.

The count of this clonotype is one. The chain employs TRBV14 and TRBJ2-1; D is unclear. Trimming removed 0 bases from V and 12 bases from J, with 12 bases in between. The CDR3 has 13 residues. The germline V gene has CDR1 SGHDN and CDR2 FVKESK. The CDR3 sequence is CASSQELGSGQFF. Here the CDR3 DNA reads TGTGCCAGCAGCCAAGAACTGGGGTCAGGGCAGTTCTTC.

This chain links TRBV29-1 with TRBJ1-4; D gene uncertain. CDR1 SQVTM and CDR2 ANQGSEA come from the germline V gene. The CDR3 covers 16 residues. V shed 7 bases and J shed 7 bases, with 25 bases lying between them. CDR3 amino acids: CSAAGPDPTLAEKLFF. CDR3 DNA sequence: TGCAGCGCAGCCGGTCCTGACCCAACCCTTGCTGAAAAACTGTTTTTT.